This paragraph reports one TCR beta chain. Original processing methods: Estimation of nucleated cell counts relied on the amplification of reference gene primers. The table came from immunoSEQ multiplex PCR; TCRdb's copy has only in-frame clones and leaves some out. V and J calls and clone size are as listed in that table; D and trimming were resolved from the DNA. The sample comprises under 250,000 clones, about 78% of which are singletons, and 5.5% to 7% rests with the top ten. Germline CDR1 and CDR2: SGHRS and YFSETQ. The ends were cut back, 1 base at V and 4 bases at J, with 14 bases in the middle. The CDR3 spans 15 residues. The data were obtained in a study of blood T cell repertoires in COVID-19. Overall study: COVID-19 samples from acute and convalescent phases originated in the United States, Italy and Spain. The analysed material was cDNA or gDNA that came from T cells, B-cell-depleted T cells, or PBMCs.

This chain joins TRBV5-1 and TRBJ2-5; perhaps TRBD2 as D (5 bases). This receptor was obtained from a woman aged 70-85 years with acute or convalescent COVID-19. Specimen: peripheral blood. In DNA form, the CDR3 reads TGCGCCAGCAGCTTGAGTGGTGGAGGTGGAGAGACCCAGTACTTC. Translation: CASSLSGGGGETQYF.